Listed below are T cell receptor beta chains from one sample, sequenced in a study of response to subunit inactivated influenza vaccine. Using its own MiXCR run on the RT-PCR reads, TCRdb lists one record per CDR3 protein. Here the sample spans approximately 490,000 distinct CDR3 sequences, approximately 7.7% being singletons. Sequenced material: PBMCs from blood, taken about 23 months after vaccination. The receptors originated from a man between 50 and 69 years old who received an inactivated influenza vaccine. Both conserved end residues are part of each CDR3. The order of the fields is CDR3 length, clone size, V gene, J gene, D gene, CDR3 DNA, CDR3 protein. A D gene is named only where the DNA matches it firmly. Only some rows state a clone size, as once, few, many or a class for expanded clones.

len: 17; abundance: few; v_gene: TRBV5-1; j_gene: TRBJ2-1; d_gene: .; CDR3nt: TGCGCCAGCAGCCGAAGGGGTGGGAGTCGGTCCTACAATGAGCAGTTCTTC; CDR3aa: CASSRRGGSRSYNEQFF
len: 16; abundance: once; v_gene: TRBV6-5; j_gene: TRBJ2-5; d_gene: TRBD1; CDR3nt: TGTGCCAGCAGTTACAACCCGACAGGGTTCCAAGAGACCCAGTACTTC; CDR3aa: CASSYNPTGFQETQYF
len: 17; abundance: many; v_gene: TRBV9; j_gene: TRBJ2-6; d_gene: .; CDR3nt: TGTGCCAGCAGCGCCCATGACAGCCACTCTGGGGCCAACGTCCTGACTTTC; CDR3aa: CASSAHDSHSGANVLTF
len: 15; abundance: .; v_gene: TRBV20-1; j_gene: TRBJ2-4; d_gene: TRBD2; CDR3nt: TGCAGTGCTAGTGCCGGGACTAGCTCTGGAAGCATTCAGTACTTC; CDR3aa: CSASAGTSSGSIQYF
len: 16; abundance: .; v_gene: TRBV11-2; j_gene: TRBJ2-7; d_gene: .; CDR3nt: TGTGCCAACAGCTTATTTTCCCAGGGTCGGGGCTACGAGCAGTACTTC; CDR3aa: CANSLFSQGRGYEQYF
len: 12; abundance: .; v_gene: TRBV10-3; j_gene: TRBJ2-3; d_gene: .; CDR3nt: TGTGCCATCAGTGAACAGGGAGATACGCAGTATTTT; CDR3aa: CAISEQGDTQYF
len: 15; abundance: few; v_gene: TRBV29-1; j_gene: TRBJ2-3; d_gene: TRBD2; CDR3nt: TGCAGCGTTGAACCCCCGGCGGGAGACCCAGATACGCAGTATTTT; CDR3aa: CSVEPPAGDPDTQYF
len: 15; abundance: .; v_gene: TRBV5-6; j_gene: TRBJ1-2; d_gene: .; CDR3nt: TGTGCCAGCAGCTTGGAAGTGCGGCGCTACTATGGCTACACCTTC; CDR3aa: CASSLEVRRYYGYTF
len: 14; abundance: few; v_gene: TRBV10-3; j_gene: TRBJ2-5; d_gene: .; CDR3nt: TGTGCCGTATCAGGGGGGCTATCAAGAGAGACCCAGTACTTC; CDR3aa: CAVSGGLSRETQYF
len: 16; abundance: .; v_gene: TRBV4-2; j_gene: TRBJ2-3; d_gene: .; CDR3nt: TGTGCCAGCAGCCAAGTCGAGGCTAGCGGCACAGATACGCAGTATTTT; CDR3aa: CASSQVEASGTDTQYF
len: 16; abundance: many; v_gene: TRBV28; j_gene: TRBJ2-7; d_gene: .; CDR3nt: TGTGCCAGCAGTTTCAATCCGGGACCGGGGCTAGACGAGCAGTACTTC; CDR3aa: CASSFNPGPGLDEQYF
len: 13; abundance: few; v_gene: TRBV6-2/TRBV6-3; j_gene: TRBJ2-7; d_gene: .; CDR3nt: TGTGCCAGCAGCCCCCCAGGCCTAGGAGAGCAGTACTTC; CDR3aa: CASSPPGLGEQYF
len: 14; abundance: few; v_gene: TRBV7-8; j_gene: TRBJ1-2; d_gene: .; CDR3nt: TGTGCCAGCAGCTTAAGGGCCGATTCCTATGGCTACACCTTC; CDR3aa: CASSLRADSYGYTF
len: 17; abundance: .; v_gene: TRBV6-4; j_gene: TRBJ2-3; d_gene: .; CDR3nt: TGTGCCAGCAGAGTGGGCTTCAGCGGCACTAGCACAGATACGCAGTATTTT; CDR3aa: CASRVGFSGTSTDTQYF
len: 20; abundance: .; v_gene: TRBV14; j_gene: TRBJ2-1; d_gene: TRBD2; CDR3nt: TGTGCCAGCAGCCAGGGGCCAGCGGGAAGTGTCATGAGGTCCTACAATGAGCAGTTCTTC; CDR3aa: CASSQGPAGSVMRSYNEQFF
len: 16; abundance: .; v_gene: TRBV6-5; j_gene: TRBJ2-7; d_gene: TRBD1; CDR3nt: TGTGCCAGCGGTAACAGGGGGACACGCAGCTCCTACGAGCAGTACTTC; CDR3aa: CASGNRGTRSSYEQYF
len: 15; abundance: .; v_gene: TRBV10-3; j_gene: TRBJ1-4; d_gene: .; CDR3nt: TGTGCCATCAGTGCAAGAGGACAGCCGAATGAAAAACTGTTTTTT; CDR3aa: CAISARGQPNEKLFF
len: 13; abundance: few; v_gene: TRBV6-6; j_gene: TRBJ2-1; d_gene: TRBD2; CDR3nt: TGTGCCAGCACGGGGACTACCTTGAATGAGCAGTTCTTC; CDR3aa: CASTGTTLNEQFF
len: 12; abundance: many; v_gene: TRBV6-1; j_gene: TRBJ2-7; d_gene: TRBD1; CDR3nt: TGTGCCAGCAGTGGACAGGGGATCGAGCAGTACTTC; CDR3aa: CASSGQGIEQYF
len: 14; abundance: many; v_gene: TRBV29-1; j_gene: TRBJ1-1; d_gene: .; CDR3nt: TGCAGCGTCAAACTACAGGGCGCCTCCGCTGCCGCTTTCTTT; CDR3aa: CSVKLQGASAAAFF
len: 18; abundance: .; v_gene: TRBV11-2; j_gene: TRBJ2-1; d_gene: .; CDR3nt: TGTGCCAGCAGCTTAGATCAAGTAGGAGACGGCTACTACGATGAGCAGTTCTTC; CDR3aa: CASSLDQVGDGYYDEQFF
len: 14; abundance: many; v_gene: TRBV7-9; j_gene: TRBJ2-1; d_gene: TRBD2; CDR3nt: TGTGCCAGCAGCAGCGGGACGGCAAACAATGAGCAGTTCTTC; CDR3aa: CASSSGTANNEQFF
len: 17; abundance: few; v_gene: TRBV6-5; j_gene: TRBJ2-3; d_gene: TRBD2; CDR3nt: TGTGCCAGCAGTTCCCGAGGTAGCGGGGGGCCTACAGATACGCAGTATTTT; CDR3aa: CASSSRGSGGPTDTQYF
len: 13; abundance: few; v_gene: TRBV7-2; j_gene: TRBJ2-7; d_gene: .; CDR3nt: TGTGCCAGCAGCTCAGGCCATACCTACGAGCAGTACTTC; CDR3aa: CASSSGHTYEQYF
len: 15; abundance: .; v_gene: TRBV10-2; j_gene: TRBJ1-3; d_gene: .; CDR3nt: TGCGCCAGCAGTGACTCCTGGACAGCTGGAAACACCATATATTTT; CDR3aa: CASSDSWTAGNTIYF
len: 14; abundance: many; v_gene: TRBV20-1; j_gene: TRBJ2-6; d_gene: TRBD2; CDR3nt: TGCAGTGCTAGGCGGGGGAAAGGGGCCAACGTCCTGACTTTC; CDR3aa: CSARRGKGANVLTF
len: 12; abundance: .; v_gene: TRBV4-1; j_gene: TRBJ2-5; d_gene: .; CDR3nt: TGCGCCAGCAGCCAAGACAGGTTACCCCAGTACTTC; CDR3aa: CASSQDRLPQYF
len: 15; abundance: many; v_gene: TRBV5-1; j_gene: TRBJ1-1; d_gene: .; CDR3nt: TGCGCCAGCAGCCCGGGTGTCGCGGTGAACACTGAAGCTTTCTTT; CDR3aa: CASSPGVAVNTEAFF
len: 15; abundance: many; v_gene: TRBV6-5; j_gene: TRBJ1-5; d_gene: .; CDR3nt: TGTGCCAGCAGTTACGGGTGGTCCAACAATCAGCCCCAGCATTTT; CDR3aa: CASSYGWSNNQPQHF
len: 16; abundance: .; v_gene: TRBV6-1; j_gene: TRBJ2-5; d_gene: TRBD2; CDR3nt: TGTGCCAGCAGAGACTGGCTAGCGGGGGGGCTGGAGACCCAGTACTTC; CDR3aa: CASRDWLAGGLETQYF
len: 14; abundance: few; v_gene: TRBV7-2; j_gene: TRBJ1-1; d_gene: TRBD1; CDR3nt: TGTGCCAGCAGATTTGGGACAGCAAACACTGAAGCTTTCTTT; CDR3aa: CASRFGTANTEAFF
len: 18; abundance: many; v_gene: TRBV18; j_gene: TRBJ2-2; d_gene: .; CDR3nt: TGTGCCAGCTCTGTTAAAAGGAGGACCGGTACCGACACCGGGGAGCTGTTTTTT; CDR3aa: CASSVKRRTGTDTGELFF
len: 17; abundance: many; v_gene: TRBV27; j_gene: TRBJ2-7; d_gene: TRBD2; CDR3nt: TGTGCCAGCAGTTTATCCGCGGGACTAGCGGGCCTCTACGAGCAGTACTTC; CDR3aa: CASSLSAGLAGLYEQYF
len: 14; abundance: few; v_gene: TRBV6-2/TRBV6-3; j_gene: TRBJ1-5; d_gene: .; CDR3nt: TGTGCCAGCAGTTACGACGGTGACAATCAGCCCCAGCATTTT; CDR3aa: CASSYDGDNQPQHF
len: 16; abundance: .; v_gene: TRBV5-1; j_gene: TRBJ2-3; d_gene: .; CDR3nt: TGCGCCAGCAGCCGCTCGCAGGGGACTAGCACAGATACGCAGTATTTT; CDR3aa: CASSRSQGTSTDTQYF
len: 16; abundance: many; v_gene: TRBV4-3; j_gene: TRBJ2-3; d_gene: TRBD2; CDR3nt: TGCGCCAGCAGCCAAGATCTAGCGGGGGGGGCAGATACGCAGTATTTT; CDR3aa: CASSQDLAGGADTQYF
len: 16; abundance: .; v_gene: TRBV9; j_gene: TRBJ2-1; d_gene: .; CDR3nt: TGTGCCAGCAGCGTAGATTTTCGACAGAGGTACAATGAGCAGTTCTTC; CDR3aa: CASSVDFRQRYNEQFF
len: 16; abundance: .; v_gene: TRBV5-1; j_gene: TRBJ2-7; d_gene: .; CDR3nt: TGCGCCAGCAGCTTGGCCGGACTTCGCAGGGGGGACGAGCAGTACTTC; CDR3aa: CASSLAGLRRGDEQYF
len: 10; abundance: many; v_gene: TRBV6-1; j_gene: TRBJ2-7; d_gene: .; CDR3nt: TGTGCCAGCAGTGACTACGAGCAGTACTTC; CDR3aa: CASSDYEQYF
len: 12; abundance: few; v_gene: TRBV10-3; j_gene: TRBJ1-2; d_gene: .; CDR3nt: TGTGCCATCAGTGTTCCCGGGGTCGGCTACACCTTC; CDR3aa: CAISVPGVGYTF
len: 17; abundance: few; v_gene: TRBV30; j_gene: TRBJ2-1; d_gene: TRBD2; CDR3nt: TGTGCCTGGAGCCAATCAAGGACTAGCGGGTCCTACAATGAGCAGTTCTTC; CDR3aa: CAWSQSRTSGSYNEQFF
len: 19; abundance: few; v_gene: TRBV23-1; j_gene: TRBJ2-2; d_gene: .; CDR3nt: TGCGCCAGCAGTCCTCACCCGGGGCCCCTCACTTCGAACACCGGGGAGCTGTTTTTT; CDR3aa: CASSPHPGPLTSNTGELFF
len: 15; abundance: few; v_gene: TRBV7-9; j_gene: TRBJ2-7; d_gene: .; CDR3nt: TGTGCCAGCAGCTTAGTTGCGGGCTCCACCTACGAGCAGTACTTC; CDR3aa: CASSLVAGSTYEQYF
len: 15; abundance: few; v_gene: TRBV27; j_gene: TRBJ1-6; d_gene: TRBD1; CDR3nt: TGTGCCAGCAGGCCCTTCCAGGGGGCGAATTCACCCCTCCACTTT; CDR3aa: CASRPFQGANSPLHF
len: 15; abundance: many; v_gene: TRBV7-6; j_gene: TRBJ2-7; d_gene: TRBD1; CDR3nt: TGTGCCAGCAGCTTAGCGGCAGGGGGCATTGACGAGCAGTACTTC; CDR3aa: CASSLAAGGIDEQYF
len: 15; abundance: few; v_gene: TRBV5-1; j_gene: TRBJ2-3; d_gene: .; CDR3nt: TGCGCCAGCAGCATACACGGACAGATCACAGATACGCAGTATTTT; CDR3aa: CASSIHGQITDTQYF